The following is a TCR beta chain sequence with its context. Its antigen remains unknown. The data are from a study of human T cells and chemical hapten exposure. Study-wide points: TCRs at high frequency, those above 1 in 1000, did not change with DPC sensitization. Counts of expanded TCRs (at PT1) showed a positive correlation with patch test score.

TCRdb reprocessed the RACE reads with MiXCR, giving one entry per CDR3 protein. The sample includes around 350,000 distinct CDR3 sequences, around 5.5% of them seen just once. Sample time point: pre-sensitization, week 0. Treatment here: therapeutic diphenylcyclopropenone sensitization with weekly scalp DPC. Blood sampling preceded each patch test application. Trimming cost V 7 bases and J 5 bases, with 18 bases left between them. CDR3 size: 14 residues. From germline, CDR1 is MNHEY and CDR2 SVGAGI. The sequence was collected from a woman under 30 with alopecia areata. Some clones in this sample may be carry-over from other donors' samples. V gene TRBV6-5 combines with J gene TRBJ2-7; D not certain. The sample here was whole blood, taken in connection with sensitization to the hapten diphenylcyclopropenone (DPC). In DNA form, the CDR3 reads TGTGCCAGCACCCGCCGGGCATATGTGGACGAGCAGTACTTC. The encoded protein is CASTRRAYVDEQYF.